Each of the 10 T cell receptor beta chains below was sequenced from the same sample in a study of T cell responses to AZD1222 COVID-19 vaccine. The method was immunoSEQ multiplex PCR; TCRdb's version includes in-frame clones alone and lacks a portion of them. The sample shows approximately 76,000 clones, about 91% of them seen only once. The sequenced sample was peripheral blood, obtained on day 0 of AZD1222 vaccination. Receptor source: an adult in good health.

This clone was counted once. This chain links TRBV6-5 with TRBJ1-4; D not certain. Trimming pared 0 bases from V and 5 bases from J, leaving 4 bases between. Germline CDR1 and CDR2: MNHEY and SVGAGI. There are 13 residues in the CDR3. CDR3 in amino acids: CASSYSPNEKLFF. The CDR3 coding sequence is TGTGCCAGCAGTTACTCTCCCAATGAAAAACTGTTTTTT.

CDR3 sequence (DNA): TGTGCCAGCAGCCCCGACAGGGGAAGCAATCAGCCCCAGCATTTT. The encoded protein is CASSPDRGSNQPQHF. The V gene is TRBV6-5, the J gene TRBJ1-5; 8 positions agree with TRBD1. In germline, CDR1 is MNHEY, CDR2 SVGAGI. V gave up 6 bases and J gave up 1 base; unmatched junction bases: 5. The CDR3 runs 15 residues.

The chain links TRBV27 to TRBJ1-1; weak D call: TRBD1 (5 bases). The CDR3 totals 13 residues. Trimming cost V 3 bases and J 5 bases, with 10 bases left between them. Germline V gene sequence: CDR1 MNHEY, CDR2 SMNVEV (reference sequence). For the CDR3, the DNA is TGTGCCAGCAGTTTGGTGGGGGGAACTGAAGCTTTCTTT. Encoded protein: CASSLVGGTEAFF.

The genes are TRBV12-3 or TRBV12-4 and TRBJ1-1, with unresolved D. The V end lost 7 bases, the J end lost 1 base, and 10 bases lay between the germline ends. This CDR3 has 13 residues. The CDR3 is CASTSSGNTEAFF. The CDR3 nucleotides read TGTGCCAGCACCTCCTCGGGGAACACTGAAGCTTTCTTT.

The J gene is TRBJ2-3, the V gene TRBV5-3, with 8 bases matching TRBD2. TRBV5-3 is an ORF; its function is uncertain. The CDR3 covers 12 residues. Germline trimming cut 6 bases from V and 7 bases from J; bases unmatched to any gene: 4. CDR3 bases: TGTGCCAGAAACGGGAGGGCCTATACGCAGTATTTT. Translating it yields CARNGRAYTQYF.

The CDR3 bases are TGCGCCAGCAGCTTCGGGACAGGAGAGACCCAGTACTTC. Residues: CASSFGTGETQYF. The chain links TRBV5-1 to TRBJ2-5; 8 bases align to TRBD1. With 2 bases clipped from V and 4 bases from J, the junction kept 1 base outside the gene matches. Germline CDR1 is SGHRS and CDR2 is YFSETQ. The CDR3 extends over 13 amino acids.

This chain links TRBV4-1 with TRBJ1-6; D is perhaps TRBD1 (6 bases). This CDR3 is 19 amino acids long. V was trimmed by 4 bases and J by 0 bases, leaving 19 bases between them. The V gene's germline CDR1 is MGHRA and CDR2 YSYEKL. This chain's CDR3 is CASSRKDGGESSYNSPLHF. The CDR3 nucleotides are TGCGCCAGCAGCCGGAAGGATGGGGGCGAGAGCTCCTATAATTCACCCCTCCACTTT.

This chain connects TRBV24-1 to TRBJ1-2; 9 bases are a match to TRBD1. Per the germline V gene, CDR1 is KGHDR and CDR2 is SFDVKD. J lost 6 bases, V lost 3 bases, and 7 bases had no gene match. This CDR3 has 15 amino acids. CDR3 protein: CATSDAGTGSNGYTF. DNA of the CDR3: TGTGCCACCAGTGATGCCGGGACAGGGTCTAATGGCTACACCTTC.

J is TRBJ1-6 and V is TRBV19; D remains unclear. Trimming removed 6 bases at V and 7 bases at J, with 7 bases between. This CDR3 has 12 amino acids. From germline, CDR1 is LNHDA and CDR2 SQIVND (reference sequence). The CDR3 bases are TGTGCCAGTAGCTCAGGAAATTCACCCCTCCACTTT. Translated: CASSSGNSPLHF.

V gene TRBV14 combines with J gene TRBJ1-2; 10 bases map to TRBD1. Germline V lookup: CDR1 SGHDN, CDR2 FVKESK. The CDR3 is 14 amino acids. Losses at the gene ends were 4 bases for V and 4 bases for J; bases not matched to a gene: 3. CDR3: CASSRDRGGYGYTF. The CDR3 DNA reads as TGTGCCAGCAGCCGGGACAGGGGTGGCTATGGCTACACCTTC.